These 29 T cell receptor beta chains were all obtained from the same sample, sequenced in a study of cytomegalovirus exposure and HLA in healthy donors. PCR primers comprised 60 Vbeta and 13 Jbeta primers. Only in-frame clones appear in the TCRdb table, and some are missing; sequencing was by immunoSEQ multiplex PCR. The sample shows about 120,000 clones, roughly 63% of them seen only once. The sequenced sample was PBMCs. These receptors all stem from a man between 40 and 49 years old in good health and CMV-seropositive.

The chain uses TRBV28 and TRBJ2-1, with a tentative D call TRBD1 (5 bases). CDR1 MDHEN and CDR2 SYDVKM come from the germline V gene. The CDR3 covers 13 residues. V lost 6 bases, J lost 7 bases, and 13 bases lay in between. CDR3 sequence: CASRPDSLNEQFF. In DNA form, the CDR3 reads TGTGCCAGCAGACCCGACAGCCTGAATGAGCAGTTCTTC.

This clone was observed many times. The CDR3 nucleotides are TGTGCCAGCAGCTCACGCAGGGGGCGTGGAAACACCATATATTTT. Its translation: CASSSRRGRGNTIYF. The chain links TRBV5-8 to TRBJ1-3; 8 nucleotides agree with TRBD1. Germline V gene sequence: CDR1 SGHTS, CDR2 YDEGEE. This CDR3 comprises 15 residues. After removal of 3 bases from V and 3 bases from J, the junction contained 5 bases not matched to a gene. Drawing the rest from reference TRBV5-8 and TRBJ1-3, the complete variable domain is EAGVTQSPTHLIKTRGQQATLRCSPISGHTSVYWYQQALGLGLQFLLWYDEGEERNRGNFPPRFSGRQFPNYSSELNVNALELEDSALYLCASSSRRGRGNTIYFGEGSWLTVV.

The chain has TRBV30 and TRBJ2-5; 12 bases fit TRBD2. The J call could be wrong; TRBJ2-7 is a better fit for the DNA end. Germline loops: CDR1 GTSNPN, CDR2 SVGIG (reference sequence). This CDR3 contains 18 residues. The CDR3 nucleotides read TGTGCCTGGAGTCCGAACCTCAGACTAGCGGGAGTAACCTACGAGCAGTACTTC. It translates to CAWSPNLRLAGVTYEQYF.

This chain joins TRBV6-5 and TRBJ2-1; 8 bases are a match to TRBD2. CDR1 and CDR2 (germline): MNHEY, SVGAGI. J gave up 5 bases and V 6 bases, and 6 bases lay outside the gene matches. The CDR3 contains 14 residues. This chain's CDR3 is CASSISGVNNEQFF. In nucleotides, the CDR3 is TGTGCCAGCAGCATTAGCGGGGTGAACAATGAGCAGTTCTTC.

This clone was found a few times. The rearrangement uses TRBV7-9 and TRBJ1-4, with D uncertain. This CDR3 spans 17 amino acids. CDR1 SEHNR and CDR2 FQNEAQ come from the germline V gene (reference sequence). V lost 5 bases to trimming and J lost 4 bases, with 20 bases between them. The CDR3 loop reads CASSVLRTGSYNEKLFF. The DNA for the CDR3 is TGTGCCAGCAGCGTACTAAGGACGGGGAGTTATAATGAAAAACTGTTTTTT.

The rearrangement links TRBV5-1 to TRBJ2-2; D is undetermined. The CDR3 is made up of 12 amino acids. V lost 4 bases to trimming and J lost 6 bases, with 7 bases between them. The germline gives CDR1 SGHRS, CDR2 YFSETQ. In DNA, the CDR3 is TGCGCCAGCAGCCTGGAGCCCGGGGAGCTGTTTTTT. Its protein product is CASSLEPGELFF.

This chain joins TRBV6-5 and TRBJ1-2; perhaps TRBD1 as D (5 bases). The CDR3 runs 12 residues. With 2 bases removed from V and 6 bases from J, the gap between germline ends came to 7 bases. Germline V gene sequence: CDR1 MNHEY, CDR2 SVGAGI. CDR3 nucleotide sequence: TGTGCCAGCAGTTACCGGGGGGATGGCTACACCTTC. Translation gives CASSYRGDGYTF.

This chain joins TRBV6-5 and TRBJ2-7, with 10 bases identical to TRBD1. The CDR3 is 15 amino acids. V shed 2 bases, J shed 1 base, and the junction held 2 bases outside the gene matches. Germline CDR1 is MNHEY and CDR2 is SVGAGI. Written as DNA, the CDR3 is TGTGCCAGCAGTTACATGGGACAGGGGTCCTACGAGCAGTACTTC. It yields the protein CASSYMGQGSYEQYF.

This clone was recorded a few times. The rearrangement uses TRBV18 and TRBJ2-5; possible D gene TRBD1, 6 bases. CDR1 and CDR2 from the germline V gene are KGHSH and LQKENI. Trimming took 4 bases from V and 4 from J, leaving 13 bases between them. This CDR3 has 14 residues. CDR3 protein: CASSLKQGGETQYF. Written as DNA, the CDR3 is TGTGCCAGCTCACTAAAACAGGGCGGAGAGACCCAGTACTTC. Combining the CDR3 with reference TRBV18 and TRBJ2-5 gives the whole variable domain NAGVMQNPRHLVRRRGQEARLRCSPMKGHSHVYWYRQLPEEGLKFMVYLQKENIIDESGMPKERFSAEFPKEGPSILRIQQVVRGDSAAYFCASSLKQGGETQYFGPGTRLLVL.

The CDR3 DNA reads as TGTGCCAGCAGCTTTACGGCAGGGCTGCGTGGCTACACCTTC. It is translated as CASSFTAGLRGYTF. The V call is TRBV5-4, the J call TRBJ1-2, with D maybe TRBD1 (5 bases). CDR3 length equals 14 residues. The germline V gene encodes CDR1 SGHNT and CDR2 YYREEE (reference sequence). Trimming cost V 2 bases and J 7 bases, with 15 bases left between them.

Comment on this clone: At the DNA level, this CDR3 is encoded by other sequences in the same sample as well. The rearrangement joins TRBV7-2 to TRBJ2-2; the D gene is possibly TRBD2 (5 bases). Per the germline V gene, CDR1 is SGHTA and CDR2 is FQGNSA. The V and J ends lost 3 bases and 5 bases respectively, with 16 bases between them. This CDR3 has 16 amino acids. The CDR3 is CASSFASFVATGELFF. The DNA of the CDR3 is TGTGCCAGCAGCTTTGCTAGCTTTGTCGCAACCGGGGAGCTGTTTTTT.

This clone was detected only a few times. The rearrangement links TRBV27 to TRBJ1-2, with 8 bases aligning to TRBD1. The CDR3 runs to 13 residues. V was pared by 8 bases and J by 7 bases, with 9 bases of the junction left unmatched. Per germline, CDR1 MNHEY and CDR2 SMNVEV (reference sequence). The CDR3, as DNA: TGTGCCAGCCAAGCTCAGGGGGCGTCTGGCTACACCTTC. Translation gives CASQAQGASGYTF.

The V gene is TRBV6-1, the J gene TRBJ1-1; TRBD1 agrees at 7 bases. This CDR3 has 13 amino acids. The J segment lost 8 bases and the V segment lost 5 bases, leaving 8 bases of the junction unmatched. Per the germline V gene, CDR1 is MNHNS and CDR2 is SASEGT. The CDR3 loop is CASSFRQGVEAFF. CDR3 DNA: TGTGCCAGCAGTTTCCGACAGGGTGTGGAAGCTTTCTTT.

The chain has TRBV10-3 and TRBJ1-6, with D unresolved. Germline loops: CDR1 ENHRY, CDR2 SYGVKD. The CDR3 spans 14 residues. V was pared by 7 bases and J by 5 bases, with 12 bases between. CDR3 nucleotides: TGTGCCATCAAGCAGGCGCCGGATAATTCACCCCTCCACTTT. This sequence encodes CAIKQAPDNSPLHF.

This clone was observed a single time. The chain employs TRBV6-5 and TRBJ1-2; a weak D match, TRBD1 (6 bases). V lost 4 bases and J 0 bases, leaving 15 bases between the germline ends. The germline V gene has CDR1 MNHEY and CDR2 SVGAGI. The CDR3 sequence is 16 residues long. The CDR3 bases are TGTGCCAGCAGTTGGGAGGGGACATCCTCTAACTATGGCTACACCTTC. It encodes CASSWEGTSSNYGYTF.

V is TRBV19 and J is TRBJ2-2; D not certain. Germline V gene sequence: CDR1 LNHDA, CDR2 SQIVND (reference sequence). The length of the CDR3 is 14 residues. V was cut by 2 bases and J by 1 base, with 5 bases left in between. The CDR3 reads CASSIIENTGELFF. CDR3 coding DNA: TGTGCCAGTAGTATAATAGAGAACACCGGGGAGCTGTTTTTT.

The gene calls are TRBV5-1 and TRBJ2-3; D gene uncertain. Trimming pared 1 base from V and 0 bases from J, leaving 6 bases between. This CDR3 comprises 14 residues. CDR1 and CDR2 from the germline V gene are SGHRS and YFSETQ. The CDR3 region has the DNA TGCGCCAGCAGCTTGTACTCTAGCACAGATACGCAGTATTTT. Translating gives CASSLYSSTDTQYF.

This chain's CDR3 is CASSPAAVSTDTQYF. CDR3 coding DNA: TGCGCCAGCAGCCCGGCGGCCGTTAGCACAGATACGCAGTATTTT. The chain joins TRBV5-1 to TRBJ2-3; D is unclear. The germline V gene has CDR1 SGHRS and CDR2 YFSETQ. The ends were cut back, 4 bases at V and 0 bases at J, with 12 bases in the middle. CDR3 length: 15 residues.

This clone was recorded a few times. The chain has TRBV7-8 and TRBJ2-2; no clear D. V gave up 5 bases and J gave up 5 bases, with 18 bases separating them. Germline assignment: CDR1 SGHVS and CDR2 FQNEAQ. The length of the CDR3 is 16 residues. CDR3 residues: CASSEIPLQTTGELFF. CDR3 bases: TGTGCCAGCAGCGAGATCCCCCTGCAGACAACCGGGGAGCTGTTTTTT.

The gene calls are TRBV7-2 and TRBJ2-2; 7 nucleotides align to TRBD1. Losses at the gene ends were 5 bases for V and 1 base for J; bases not matched to a gene: 7. Germline CDR1 reads SGHTA; CDR2 reads FQGNSA. This CDR3 is 16 amino acids long. CDR3 sequence: CASSTSGGGNTGELFF. The CDR3 DNA follows: TGTGCCAGCAGCACCTCAGGGGGTGGGAACACCGGGGAGCTGTTTTTT.

This clone showed up just a few times. The CDR3 bases are TGTGCCAGCAGTCTCCTGAGAGGATCAGAAAAACTGTTTTTT. Translating gives CASSLLRGSEKLFF. The J gene is TRBJ1-4, the V gene TRBV27, with D hard to call. Trimming cost V 5 bases and J 8 bases, with 15 bases left between them. Germline V gene sequence: CDR1 MNHEY, CDR2 SMNVEV (reference sequence). This CDR3 contains 14 residues.

V gene TRBV7-6 combines with J gene TRBJ2-7; 10 bases match TRBD1. CDR1 SGHVS and CDR2 FNYEAQ come from the germline V gene. V lost 5 bases and J lost 0; bases outside the gene matches: 7. This CDR3 has 16 residues. Here the CDR3 reads CASSAWDRGGSYEQYF. The CDR3 nucleotides are TGTGCCAGCAGCGCCTGGGACAGGGGAGGCTCCTACGAGCAGTACTTC.

This chain connects TRBV4-2 to TRBJ2-7; tentative D call: TRBD2 (5 bases). Looked up from germline, CDR1 is LGHNA and CDR2 is YNFKEQ. CDR3 length equals 13 residues. Trimming took 3 bases from V and 9 from J, leaving 15 bases between them. CDR3 region: CASSQEDHLGQYF. Here the CDR3 DNA reads TGTGCCAGCAGCCAGGAGGACCACTTGGGGCAGTACTTC.

This clone was seen a few times. The chain links TRBV4-2 to TRBJ2-2, with a tentative D call TRBD2 (7 bases). Trimming cost V 0 bases and J 2 bases, with 13 bases left between them. The CDR3 has 17 residues. CDR1 is LGHNA, CDR2 YNFKEQ, per germline. CDR3 nucleotides: TGTGCCAGCAGCCAAGATAGGGGGGGCCCCAACACCGGGGAGCTGTTTTTT. Its protein product is CASSQDRGGPNTGELFF.

The chain links TRBV28 to TRBJ2-7; 13 nucleotides align to TRBD2. The CDR3 totals 16 residues. The junction had 9 bases not matched to a gene; V was cut back by 5 bases and J by 5 bases. CDR1 MDHEN and CDR2 SYDVKM come from the germline V gene. CDR3 bases: TGTGCCAGCAGTGCCCTTCCGGGACTAGCGGGAAACGAGCAGTACTTC. Amino acid sequence: CASSALPGLAGNEQYF.

CDR3 residues: CASSPPGLAGGPHEQYF. DNA of the CDR3: TGTGCCAGCAGTCCCCCGGGACTAGCGGGGGGCCCCCACGAGCAGTACTTC. The V gene is TRBV27, the J gene TRBJ2-7; TRBD2 aligns across 15 bases. Germline V gene lookup returns CDR1 MNHEY and CDR2 SMNVEV (reference sequence). The CDR3 is 17 residues long. Trimming took 5 bases from V and 5 from J; bases not matched to a gene: 10.

The chain uses TRBV7-2 and TRBJ2-6; 7 nucleotides line up with TRBD1. Per the germline V gene, CDR1 is SGHTA and CDR2 is FQGNSA. The length of the CDR3 is 12 residues. The ends lost 5 bases at V and 18 bases at J; junction bases unmatched: 10. Here the CDR3 DNA reads TGTGCCAGCAGCCCAGGGGGTGGCAGGGGGACTTTC. Translating it yields CASSPGGGRGTF.

The chain combines TRBV7-9 with TRBJ1-5; TRBD1 aligns across 7 bases. V dropped 5 bases and J dropped 2; count of bases not matched to a gene: 6. The CDR3 runs to 15 residues. CDR1 is SEHNR, CDR2 FQNEAQ, per germline (reference sequence). CDR3 sequence reads: CASSQTTGGNQPQHF. The CDR3 DNA reads TGTGCCAGCAGCCAGACAACAGGGGGCAATCAGCCCCAGCATTTT. The variable domain in full, with the rest retrieved from reference TRBV7-9 and TRBJ1-5, is DTGVSQNPRHKITKRGQNVTFRCDPISEHNRLYWYRQTLGQGPEFLTYFQNEAQLEKSRLLSDRFSAERPKGSFSTLEIQRTEQGDSAMYLCASSQTTGGNQPQHFGDGTRLSIL.

The chain employs TRBV29-1 and TRBJ1-5, with D hard to call. V was trimmed by 4 bases and J by 3 bases, leaving 10 bases between them. The germline V gene encodes CDR1 SQVTM and CDR2 ANQGSEA. This CDR3 is 13 amino acids long. As DNA, the CDR3 is TGCAGCGTTGTTTGGCAGAACAATCAGCCCCAGCATTTT. It codes for CSVVWQNNQPQHF.